This T cell receptor (beta chain) was recorded in a study of T-cell memory formation after mild COVID-19. TCRdb reprocessed the 5' RACE reads via MiXCR and lists one record per CDR3 protein. The sample lists more than 450,000 distinct CDR3 sequences; 15% to 20% were seen once. Study-wide results and limits: Shrinking CD4+ clones were chiefly CM and EM; CD8+ ones were chiefly EMRA.

V was trimmed by 4 bases and J by 9 bases, leaving 7 bases between them. The germline gives CDR1 SGHTA, CDR2 FQGNSA. The CDR3 sequence is 11 residues long. This clonotype was observed a handful of times. Antigen specificity is unknown. This TCR derives from an adult woman who had mild COVID-19 (a few samples of this study predate the infection). Cell type and time point are not known. Source material: PBMCs or a T cell subset sorted from them (not recorded which). The gene calls are TRBV7-2 and TRBJ2-1; tentative D call: TRBD1 (5 bases). The CDR3 nucleotides read TGTGCCAGCAGCTACAGGACTGAGCAGTTCTTC. Protein product: CASSYRTEQFF.